This T cell receptor beta chain emerged from a study of long-term antiretroviral therapy in people with HIV (dated by TCRdb to 2022 to 2024). About the full investigation: The earliest samples were collected roughly a decade before the 2015 WHO recommendation for immediate ART, at a time when ART was usually postponed until CD4 counts fell. This retrospective serial study examined whether starting ART and sustained HIV suppression were associated with changes in the composition and diversity of the TRB repertoire in peripheral blood. A total of roughly 180 cryopreserved PBMC samples were contributed to the cohort by 30 adults with confirmed HIV infection, with samples collected serially over a mean of approximately six years (range 1-12). Of the approximately 30 participants with HIV, about a dozen were female. No cross-contamination during QIAcube processing turned up in test extractions that ran a monoclonal T-cell line alongside 33 polyclonal samples. The paper's findings and limits, for the study overall: Limited PBMC availability meant only the TCR beta chain was sequenced, without alpha chain pairing. Starting ART was linked to a significant rise in TRB diversity, yet even after long-term ART the diversity remained significantly lower than in transplant donor controls. The samples span the years 2004 to 2017, and the ART regimens used at that time may not be as effective as current regimens. Inferences about post-ART repertoire changes are limited because no data were available on ART adherence, viral resistance or therapy changes. Expanded TRB clones identified before ART initiation dominated the repertoire at all time points, although this dominance fluctuated and declined in many PLHIV after ART. Unsorted PBMC were profiled instead of sorted CD4+ and CD8+ T cells because pre-ART samples had limited cell numbers. HIV repertoires had narrower CDR3 length ranges than controls, and the network structure suggested an antigen-experienced repertoire that shifted only slightly toward naive after ART.

The immunoSEQ hsTCRB v3.0 assay was used at survey level resolution to sequence the TRB variable region. A depth of roughly 40,000-55,000 T-cell genomes per sample was targeted for TRB sequencing. An Illumina MiSeq with a v3 150-cycle kit was used to sequence the pooled TRB libraries. As for how the authors treated the data: Repertoire analysis was performed in R inside a reproducible Nextflow workflow that covered QC, data transformation and analysis. LymphoSeq2, an R package for exploring AIRR-Seq data, was used to implement the custom analyses. A handful of samples that produced fewer than 5000 total TRB sequences were removed, so some 190 HIV repertoires were analyzed. Of the approximately 190 retained HIV repertoires, almost 60 were collected before and 120 to 130 after ART initiation. Each repertoire was downsampled to 5000 TRB nucleotide sequences, and summary statistics were averaged across 100 downsampling iterations. Only TRB sequences with CDR3 regions of at least seven amino acids were retained for analysis. A Shannon entropy-derived clonality score and the Gini coefficient were used to measure diversity. In repertoire networks, the top 5000 CDR3 amino acid sequences were linked whenever an edit distance of one separated two sequences. Antigen specificity groups and MHC restriction were predicted for TRB CDR3 amino acid sequences with GLIPH2. To flag known CMV, EBV, HIV or tissue antigen associations, CDR3 amino acid sequences were matched against VDJdb and McPAS-TCR. Pre-ART, post-ART and control groups were compared with Wilcoxon signed-rank tests and Holm-Bonferroni correction. TCRdb took over this immuneACCESS table, retaining in-frame rearrangements with V and J assigned. Such tables are incomplete; in checked studies, under half of the missing clones stem from an unresolved V gene, and the remainder is unexplained. The V and J calls and clone size come from that table; D and trimming were worked out from the DNA. The sample records about 50,000 clones, around 80% of which are singletons. The ten largest clones take up approximately 3% of the sample.

To be included, a participant needed at least one PBMC sample from before ART initiation plus at least two post-ART samples. All participants with HIV were treated in the United States of America. Cryopreserved samples of about 0.9-11 million PBMC were thawed and washed before DNA extraction. At the time of the earliest PBMC sample, participants with HIV were aged between about 23 and 54 years. Each participant contributed PBMC samples from 1-4 timepoints before ART initiation and 2-8 timepoints after ART initiation, with a median of 7 samples. Serial HIV viral load, CD4+ T-cell count, ART history and demographic data were obtained for every participant. Genomic DNA was extracted from unsorted PBMC with a Qiagen kit on a QIAcube, with processing performed in batches of 12 samples. V has 5 bases trimmed and J has 4 bases trimmed; junction bases matching no gene number 12. Including the terminal cysteine and phenylalanine, the CDR3 comprises 17 residues. Only the CDR3 portion is preserved as DNA: 51 bases, with reading frame beginning at the first base. For CDR1 and CDR2, the germline V gene (reference sequence) lists MNHEY and SMNVEV.

Of note for this clone: Its antigen specificity is not known. No base-level quality is on record; no much larger clone is a single base apart.

Sample: unsorted PBMCs, taken 0.8 years after starting antiretroviral therapy. The source of this sequence is a young woman with HIV. The rearranged chain carries TRBV27 and TRBJ2-2; TRBD1 lines up with 8 middle nucleotides. The DNA is TGTGCCAGCAGTCCAGTATACAGGGGGAGAGGCACCGGGGAGCTGTTTTTT. Translated, this is CASSPVYRGRGTGELFF.